This TCR beta chain was obtained from a study of radiotherapy plus CTLA-4 blockade in lung cancer. About the research overall: Objective responses were observed in 18% of patients, and disease control was achieved by 30% to 40%. Study outcomes and limitations: Interferon-beta and early blood T cell clone dynamics reportedly predicted response best. In blood, TCR clones derived from the tumor expanded after radiotherapy plus ipilimumab.

Sequencing used immunoSEQ multiplex PCR; TCRdb keeps in-frame clones, though not all of them. The table has over 100,000 clones, over 80% seen once. In the case of this clone: Its specificity is unknown.

The CDR3 loop spans 15 amino acids. The germline V gene has CDR1 MNHEY and CDR2 SVGAGI. Between the trimmed V and J ends, which lost 0 bases and 0 bases, there was a span of 8 bases. The receptor was derived from a human donor with non-small cell lung cancer that progressed on radiotherapy plus ipilimumab. The sequencing here drew on peripheral blood, taken from a patient treated with radiotherapy plus ipilimumab. V usage is TRBV6-5 and J usage is TRBJ1-1, with D possibly matching TRBD1 (5 bases). The chain's CDR3 is CASSYSYRMNTEAFF. CDR3 DNA: TGTGCCAGCAGTTACTCGTACAGGATGAACACTGAAGCTTTCTTT.